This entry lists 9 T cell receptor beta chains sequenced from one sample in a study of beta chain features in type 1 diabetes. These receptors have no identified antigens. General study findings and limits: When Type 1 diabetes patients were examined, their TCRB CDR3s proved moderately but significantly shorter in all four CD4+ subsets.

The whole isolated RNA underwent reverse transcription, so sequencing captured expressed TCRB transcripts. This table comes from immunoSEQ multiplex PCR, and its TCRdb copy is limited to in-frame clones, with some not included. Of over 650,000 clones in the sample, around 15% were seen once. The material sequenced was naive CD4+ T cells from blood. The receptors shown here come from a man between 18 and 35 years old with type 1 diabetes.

CDR3 protein: CSVLDSESSYEQYF. The CDR3 DNA reads as TGCAGCGTCTTGGACAGCGAAAGCTCCTACGAGCAGTACTTC. The V and J genes are TRBV29-1 and TRBJ2-7, with a possible D match to TRBD1 (6 bases). CDR3 length equals 14 residues. Germline V gene lookup returns CDR1 SQVTM and CDR2 ANQGSEA. The V end lost 6 bases, the J end lost 0 bases, and 15 bases lay between the germline ends.

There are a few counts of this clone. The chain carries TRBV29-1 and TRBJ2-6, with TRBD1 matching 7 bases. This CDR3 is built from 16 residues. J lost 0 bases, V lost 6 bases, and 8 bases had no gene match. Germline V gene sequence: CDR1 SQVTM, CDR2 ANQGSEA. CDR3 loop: CSVGTVRHSGANVLTF. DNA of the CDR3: TGCAGCGTGGGGACAGTCCGCCACTCTGGGGCCAACGTCCTGACTTTC.

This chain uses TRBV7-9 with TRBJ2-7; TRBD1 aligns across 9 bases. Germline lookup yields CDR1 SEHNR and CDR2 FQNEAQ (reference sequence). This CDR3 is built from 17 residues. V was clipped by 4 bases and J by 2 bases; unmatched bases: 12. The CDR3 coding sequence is TGTGCCAGCAGCTCCTCCGCGGGGACAGGGCTAACCTACGAGCAGTACTTC. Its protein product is CASSSSAGTGLTYEQYF.

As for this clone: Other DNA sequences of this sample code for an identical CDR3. The CDR3 DNA reads TGTGCCTGGAGTGTAGGAGAAAAACTGTTTTTT. It encodes CAWSVGEKLFF. V is TRBV30 and J is TRBJ1-4; no reliable D call. The CDR3 extends over 11 amino acids. Germline assignment: CDR1 GTSNPN and CDR2 SVGIG (reference sequence). V was pared by 0 bases and J by 8 bases, with 4 bases between.

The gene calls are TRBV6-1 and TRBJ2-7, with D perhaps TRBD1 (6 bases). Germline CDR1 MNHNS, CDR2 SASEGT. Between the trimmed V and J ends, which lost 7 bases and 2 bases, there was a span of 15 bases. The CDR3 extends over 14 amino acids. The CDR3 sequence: CASNPPGQAYEQYF. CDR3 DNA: TGTGCCAGCAATCCTCCGGGACAAGCCTACGAGCAGTACTTC.

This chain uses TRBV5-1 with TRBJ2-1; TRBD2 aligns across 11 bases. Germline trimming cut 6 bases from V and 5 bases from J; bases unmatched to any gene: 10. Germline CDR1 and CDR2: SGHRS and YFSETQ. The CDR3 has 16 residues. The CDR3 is CASMKGLAENNNEQFF. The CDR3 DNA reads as TGCGCCAGCATGAAGGGACTAGCGGAGAATAACAATGAGCAGTTCTTC.

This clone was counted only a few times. The CDR3 protein is CASSQPRVGRETQYF. DNA of the CDR3: TGCGCCAGCAGCCAACCTAGAGTAGGACGGGAGACCCAGTACTTC. The chain is built from TRBV4-1 and TRBJ2-5; D remains ambiguous. The V gene's germline CDR1 is MGHRA and CDR2 YSYEKL. V lost 2 bases and J lost 5, with 15 bases in between. CDR3 length: 15 amino acids.

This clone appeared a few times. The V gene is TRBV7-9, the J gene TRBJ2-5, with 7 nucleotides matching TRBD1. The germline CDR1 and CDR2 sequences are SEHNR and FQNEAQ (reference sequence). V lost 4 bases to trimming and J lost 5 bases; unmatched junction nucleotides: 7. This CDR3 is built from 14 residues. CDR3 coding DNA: TGTGCCAGCAGCTCATTGGACAGGAGGGAGACCCAGTACTTC. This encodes CASSSLDRRETQYF.

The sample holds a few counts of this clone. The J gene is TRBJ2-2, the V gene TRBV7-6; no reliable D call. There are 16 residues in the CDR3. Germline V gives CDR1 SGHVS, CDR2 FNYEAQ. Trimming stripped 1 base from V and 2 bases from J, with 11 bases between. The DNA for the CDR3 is TGTGCCAGCAGCTTAGTGGGCTCCTTAAACACCGGGGAGCTGTTTTTT. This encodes CASSLVGSLNTGELFF.